Presented here are 24 T cell receptor beta chains from one specimen sequenced in a study of CD8+ T cells in alopecia areata. The treatment here: oral pan-JAK inhibitor, 5-10 mg twice daily. Following RNA extraction, reverse transcription yielded cDNA that acted as the sequencing template. Clones were sequenced by immunoSEQ multiplex PCR, and TCRdb holds only the in-frame ones, with some missing. The sample lists some 200,000 clones, roughly three fifths occurring once. Here the sequenced sample was CD8+ T cells sorted from blood, taken at week 24, from a patient treated with tofacitinib. The source is a human donor with alopecia areata.

The chain links TRBV28 to TRBJ2-7, with D maybe TRBD2 (6 bases). Germline CDR1 reads MDHEN; CDR2 reads SYDVKM. CDR3 length equals 13 residues. V was shortened by 5 bases and J by 3 bases, with 11 bases between the two germline ends. Written as DNA, the CDR3 is TGTGCCAGCAGTCCCGTGGGGGGCTACGAGCAGTACTTC. Translated, it gives CASSPVGGYEQYF. Together with reference TRBV28 and TRBJ2-7, the CDR3 gives the full variable domain: DVKVTQSSRYLVKRTGEKVFLECVQDMDHENMFWYRQDPGLGLRLIYFSYDVKMKEKGDIPEGYSVSREKKERFSLILESASTNQTSMYLCASSPVGGYEQYFGPGTRLTVT.

This sequence joins TRBV2 and TRBJ2-1; D possibly corresponds to TRBD1 (6 bases). This CDR3 has 11 amino acids. Deletions cut 10 bases from V and 9 bases from J, with 13 bases between. The V gene's germline CDR1 is SNHLY and CDR2 FYNNEI. The CDR3 loop reads CAILWGREQFF. In DNA form, the CDR3 reads TGTGCCATCTTATGGGGGCGTGAGCAGTTCTTC.

As to this clone: Different DNA sequences within this sample yield the same CDR3. The chain links TRBV5-6 to TRBJ1-1; D is undetermined. V lost 0 bases and J lost 6, with 9 bases in between. Germline CDR1 SGHDT, CDR2 YYEEEE. The CDR3 runs 13 residues. Written as DNA, the CDR3 is TGTGCCAGCAGCTTGGGGAGTACGGCTGAAGCTTTCTTT. This sequence encodes CASSLGSTAEAFF.

The genes are TRBV6-1 and TRBJ2-7, with D possibly being TRBD1 (6 bases). The length of the CDR3 is 12 residues. Germline V gene data show CDR1 as MNHNS and CDR2 as SASEGT. V was shortened by 5 bases and J by 4 bases, with 9 bases between the two germline ends. This CDR3 reads CASSLQGYEQYF. The DNA for the CDR3 is TGTGCCAGCAGTTTACAGGGTTACGAGCAGTACTTC.

J is TRBJ1-4 and V is TRBV7-8; 9 positions match TRBD1. The trim removed 5 bases at V and 6 bases at J, leaving 7 bases unmatched. The CDR3 runs to 15 residues. Per germline, CDR1 SGHVS and CDR2 FQNEAQ. The CDR3 DNA reads as TGTGCCAGCAGCGCAACAGGGGGCGTGCATGAAAAACTGTTTTTT. Its translation: CASSATGGVHEKLFF.

This chain links TRBV7-9 with TRBJ1-6; possibly TRBD1 for D (6 bases). Germline V gives CDR1 SEHNR, CDR2 FQNEAQ (reference sequence). Trimming removed 5 bases from V and 7 bases from J, with 15 bases in between. The CDR3 extends over 15 amino acids. The DNA of the CDR3 is TGTGCCAGCAGCCCACAAAAGACAGGAAATTCACCCCTCCACTTT. It is translated as CASSPQKTGNSPLHF. The full variable domain, in which reference TRBV7-9 and TRBJ1-6 provide the parts outside the CDR3, is DTGVSQNPRHKITKRGQNVTFRCDPISEHNRLYWYRQTLGQGPEFLTYFQNEAQLEKSRLLSDRFSAERPKGSFSTLEIQRTEQGDSAMYLCASSPQKTGNSPLHFGNGTRLTVT.

There are a few counts of this clone. The DNA for the CDR3 is TGTGCCAGCAGTGGGACTACGCAGTATTTT. The encoded protein is CASSGTTQYF. V is TRBV2 and J is TRBJ2-3, with D unclear. The germline V and J ends were trimmed by 4 bases and 8 bases, with 4 bases remaining between them. Germline V gene sequence: CDR1 SNHLY, CDR2 FYNNEI. The CDR3 spans 10 residues.

V and J are TRBV19 and TRBJ2-5; D is possibly TRBD1 or TRBD2 (7 bases each). Germline V gene lookup returns CDR1 LNHDA and CDR2 SQIVND (reference sequence). V lost 6 bases to trimming and J lost 5 bases, with 19 bases between them. This CDR3 spans 15 amino acids. This CDR3 is CASRKGAQGGETQYF. Written as DNA, the CDR3 is TGTGCCAGTAGGAAGGGTGCGCAGGGGGGGGAGACCCAGTACTTC.

V and J are TRBV5-1 and TRBJ1-2, with TRBD1 matching 8 bases. Germline V gene sequence: CDR1 SGHRS, CDR2 YFSETQ. The trim removed 2 bases at V and 5 bases at J, leaving 2 bases unmatched. This CDR3 is 13 amino acids long. The CDR3 is CASSLWTGYGYTF. CDR3 bases: TGCGCCAGCAGCTTATGGACAGGGTATGGCTACACCTTC.

The chain combines TRBV5-6 with TRBJ1-1; D remains ambiguous. The ends were cut back, 2 bases at V and 6 bases at J, with 8 bases in the middle. Germline values: CDR1 SGHDT, CDR2 YYEEEE. This CDR3 is built from 12 residues. The chain's CDR3 is CASSFSSAEAFF. The DNA of the CDR3 is TGTGCCAGCAGCTTTTCGTCGGCTGAAGCTTTCTTT.

This clone was detected a few times. The J gene is TRBJ2-3, the V gene TRBV2; perhaps TRBD2 as D (6 bases). CDR3 size: 14 residues. The germline CDR1 and CDR2 sequences are SNHLY and FYNNEI. Trimming left V 4 bases short and J 1 base short, with 9 bases between. CDR3 coding DNA: TGTGCCAGCAGTGTGCGACTAGGCACAGATACGCAGTATTTT. As protein: CASSVRLGTDTQYF.

This chain links TRBV7-9 with TRBJ2-3, with no clear D. The V and J ends lost 4 bases and 4 bases respectively, with 6 bases between them. The V gene's germline CDR1 is SEHNR and CDR2 FQNEAQ (reference sequence). This CDR3 is built from 12 residues. CDR3 protein: CASSSLSDTQYF. In nucleotides, the CDR3 is TGTGCCAGCAGCTCCCTATCAGATACGCAGTATTTT.

In its sample, this clone was seen a few times. The CDR3 region has the DNA TGTGCCACCAGCAGAAGAGGGACAGGGGGATCCTACGAGCAGTACTTC. As protein: CATSRRGTGGSYEQYF. J is TRBJ2-7 and V is TRBV15, with 11 bases aligning to TRBD1. The trim removed 2 bases at V and 1 base at J, leaving 4 bases unmatched. The CDR3 runs 16 residues. Per the germline V gene, CDR1 is LNHNV and CDR2 is YYDKDF (reference sequence).

This clone was counted between two and nine times. The same CDR3 is also encoded by other DNA sequences in this sample. The chain uses TRBV5-1 and TRBJ2-7; no clear D. Trimming removed 0 bases at V and 0 bases at J, with 4 bases between. Germline V gene sequence: CDR1 SGHRS, CDR2 YFSETQ. The CDR3 contains 13 residues. The CDR3 sequence: CASSLGSSYEQYF. The CDR3, as DNA: TGCGCCAGCAGCTTGGGCAGCTCCTACGAGCAGTACTTC.

The chain uses TRBV25-1 and TRBJ1-2, with 7 bases that match TRBD1. The germline gives CDR1 MGHDK, CDR2 SYGVNS. Losses at the gene ends were 3 bases for V and 6 bases for J; bases not matched to a gene: 1. The CDR3 length is 12 residues. CDR3 nucleotides: TGTGCCAGCAGTGATCAGGGGGATGGCTACACCTTC. It specifies CASSDQGDGYTF.

This rearrangement joins TRBV29-1 to TRBJ2-7, with no clear D. The V end lost 2 bases, the J end lost 3 bases, and 8 bases lay between the germline ends. Germline V gene sequence: CDR1 SQVTM, CDR2 ANQGSEA. This CDR3 has 12 residues. This CDR3 is CSVELGNYEQYF. The CDR3 DNA reads as TGCAGCGTTGAACTGGGAAACTACGAGCAGTACTTC.

The V gene is TRBV30, the J gene TRBJ2-1; no definite D call. This CDR3 is built from 13 residues. The germline gives CDR1 GTSNPN, CDR2 SVGIG (reference sequence). V dropped 2 bases and J dropped 8 bases, with 13 bases sitting between them. The CDR3 DNA sequence: TGTGCCTGGAGTAGGCTCAGCCGAGATGAGCAGTTCTTC. The encoded protein is CAWSRLSRDEQFF.

The chain has TRBV13 and TRBJ1-5; no firm D call. The CDR3 extends over 14 amino acids. Trimming stripped 7 bases from V and 2 bases from J, with 12 bases between. Germline V gives CDR1 PRHDT, CDR2 FYEKMQ (reference sequence). CDR3 bases: TGTGCCAGCAATCTTTATGGGGGCAATCAGCCCCAGCATTTT. It is translated as CASNLYGGNQPQHF.

V usage is TRBV6-5 and J usage is TRBJ1-2, with 9 bases aligning to TRBD1. The CDR3 consists of 15 residues. The trim removed 4 bases at V and 2 bases at J, leaving 5 bases unmatched. Germline CDR1 MNHEY, CDR2 SVGAGI. CDR3 in DNA: TGTGCCAGCAGTTCCGGGACAGGGAAAAACTATGGCTACACCTTC. Protein product: CASSSGTGKNYGYTF.

V usage is TRBV25-1 and J usage is TRBJ1-2; D is unresolved. Trimming cost V 2 bases and J 0 bases, with 7 bases left between them. The CDR3 extends over 14 amino acids. Looked up from germline, CDR1 is MGHDK and CDR2 is SYGVNS. CDR3 residues: CASSELAANYGYTF. The CDR3 coding sequence is TGTGCCAGCAGTGAACTGGCAGCTAACTATGGCTACACCTTC.

This clone was observed a few times. V gene TRBV6-5 combines with J gene TRBJ1-1, with a tentative D call TRBD1 (5 bases). The CDR3 spans 13 residues. Trimming took 6 bases from V and 1 from J, leaving 9 bases between them. Germline CDR1 reads MNHEY; CDR2 reads SVGAGI. This chain's CDR3 is CASSPQGNTEAFF. In DNA, the CDR3 is TGTGCCAGCAGCCCGCAGGGGAACACTGAAGCTTTCTTT.

The gene calls are TRBV5-1 and TRBJ1-3; D perhaps matches TRBD1 (5 bases). With 0 bases removed from V and 5 bases from J, the gap between germline ends came to 9 bases. The CDR3 is 14 residues long. Germline V CDR1 and CDR2: SGHRS, YFSETQ. The CDR3 loop reads CASSLVGARNTIYF. Here the CDR3 DNA reads TGCGCCAGCAGCTTGGTTGGGGCTCGAAACACCATATATTTT.

This chain joins TRBV13 and TRBJ2-5; D not certain. Germline CDR1 and CDR2: PRHDT and FYEKMQ (reference sequence). The germline V and J ends were trimmed by 3 bases and 1 base, with 9 bases remaining between them. The CDR3 is made up of 14 amino acids. The CDR3 DNA is TGTGCCAGCAGCTTGGAACAGACCCAAGAGACCCAGTACTTC. This encodes CASSLEQTQETQYF.

The gene calls are TRBV14 and TRBJ2-1; no definite D call. The CDR3 runs to 13 residues. The germline V gene has CDR1 SGHDN and CDR2 FVKESK. V was shortened by 3 bases and J by 6 bases, with 9 bases between the two germline ends. The CDR3, as DNA: TGTGCCAGCAGCCAGGCATGGAGCAATGAGCAGTTCTTC. Its translation: CASSQAWSNEQFF.